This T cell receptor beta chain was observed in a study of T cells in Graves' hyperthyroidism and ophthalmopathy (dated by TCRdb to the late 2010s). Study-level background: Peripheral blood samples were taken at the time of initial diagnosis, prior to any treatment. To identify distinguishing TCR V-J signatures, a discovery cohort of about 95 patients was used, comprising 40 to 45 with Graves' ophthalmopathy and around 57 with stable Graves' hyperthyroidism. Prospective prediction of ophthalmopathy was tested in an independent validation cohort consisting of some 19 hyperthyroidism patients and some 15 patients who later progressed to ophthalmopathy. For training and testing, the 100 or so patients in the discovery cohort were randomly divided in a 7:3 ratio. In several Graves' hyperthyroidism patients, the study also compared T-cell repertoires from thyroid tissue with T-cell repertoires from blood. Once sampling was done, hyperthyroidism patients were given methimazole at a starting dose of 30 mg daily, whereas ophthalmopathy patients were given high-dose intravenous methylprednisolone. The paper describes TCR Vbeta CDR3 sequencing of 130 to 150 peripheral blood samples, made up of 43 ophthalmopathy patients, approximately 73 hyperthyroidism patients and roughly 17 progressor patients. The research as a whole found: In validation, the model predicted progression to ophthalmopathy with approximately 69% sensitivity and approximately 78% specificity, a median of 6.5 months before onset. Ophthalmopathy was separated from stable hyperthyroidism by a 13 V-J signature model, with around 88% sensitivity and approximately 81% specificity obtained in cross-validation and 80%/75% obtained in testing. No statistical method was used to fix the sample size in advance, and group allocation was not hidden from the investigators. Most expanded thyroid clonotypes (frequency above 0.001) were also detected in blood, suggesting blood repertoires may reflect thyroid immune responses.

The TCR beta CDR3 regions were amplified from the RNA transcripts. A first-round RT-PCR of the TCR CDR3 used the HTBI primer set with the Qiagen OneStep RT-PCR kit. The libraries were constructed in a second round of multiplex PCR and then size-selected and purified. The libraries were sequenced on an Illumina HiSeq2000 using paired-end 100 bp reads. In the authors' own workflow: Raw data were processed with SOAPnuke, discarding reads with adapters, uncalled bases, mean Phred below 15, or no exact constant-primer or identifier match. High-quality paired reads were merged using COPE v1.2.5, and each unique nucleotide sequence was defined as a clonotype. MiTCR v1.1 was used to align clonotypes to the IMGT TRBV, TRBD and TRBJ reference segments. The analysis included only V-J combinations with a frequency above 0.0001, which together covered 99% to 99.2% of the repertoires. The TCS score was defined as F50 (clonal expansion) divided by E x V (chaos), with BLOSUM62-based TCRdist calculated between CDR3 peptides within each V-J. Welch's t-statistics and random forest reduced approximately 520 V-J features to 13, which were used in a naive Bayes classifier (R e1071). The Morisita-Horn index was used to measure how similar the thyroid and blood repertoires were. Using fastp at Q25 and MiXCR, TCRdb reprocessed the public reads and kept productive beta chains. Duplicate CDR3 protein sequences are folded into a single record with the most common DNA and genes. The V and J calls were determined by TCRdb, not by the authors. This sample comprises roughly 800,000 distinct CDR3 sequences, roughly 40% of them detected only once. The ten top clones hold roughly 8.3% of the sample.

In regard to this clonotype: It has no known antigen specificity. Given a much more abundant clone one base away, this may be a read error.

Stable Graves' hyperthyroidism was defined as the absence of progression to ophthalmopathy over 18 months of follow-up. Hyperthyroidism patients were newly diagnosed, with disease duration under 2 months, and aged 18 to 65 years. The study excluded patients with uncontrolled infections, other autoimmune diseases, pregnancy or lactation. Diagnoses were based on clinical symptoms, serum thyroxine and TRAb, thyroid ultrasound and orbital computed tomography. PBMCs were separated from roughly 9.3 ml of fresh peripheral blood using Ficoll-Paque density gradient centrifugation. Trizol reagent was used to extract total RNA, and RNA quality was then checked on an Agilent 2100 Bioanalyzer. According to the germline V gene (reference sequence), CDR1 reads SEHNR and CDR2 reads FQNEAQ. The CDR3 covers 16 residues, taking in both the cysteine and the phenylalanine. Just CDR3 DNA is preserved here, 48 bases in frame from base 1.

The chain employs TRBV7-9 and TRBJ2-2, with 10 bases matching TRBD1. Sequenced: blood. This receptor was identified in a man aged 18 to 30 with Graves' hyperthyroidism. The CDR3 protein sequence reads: CASSLGTGVNTGKLFF. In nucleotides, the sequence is TGTGCCAGCAGCCTCGGGACAGGGGTTAACACCGGGAAGCTGTTTTTT.